This T cell receptor beta chain emerged from a study of cytomegalovirus exposure and HLA in healthy donors (dated by TCRdb to about 2017). With regard to the full study: According to an earlier analysis of several hundred of the donors, about 170 million T cells yielded 117 million unique TCR beta sequences and 250 to 350 Gb of sequence data. An early release that covered fewer than 750 HLA-typed donors contained around 330 gigabases of sequencing data and roughly 84 million unique TCR sequences. The genetic ancestry cluster associated with self-reported Caucasian donors included over 80% of the 300 to 450 genotyped donors. The study aimed to test whether cataloging public T cell receptors could reveal signatures of past pathogen exposure. Using immunosequencing, the study profiled T cell repertoires from 666 subjects and related those repertoires to cytomegalovirus serostatus. In addition to the first cohort of 650 to 800 subjects, a separate validation cohort of 130 or so different subjects was used. To predict cytomegalovirus infection status, the study combined high-throughput TCR immunosequencing, statistical association of individual TCRs with disease status, and machine learning. In a later analysis, previously published TCR beta repertoires from 666 donors were re-analyzed and high-resolution HLA genotyping was added so that TCR occurrence patterns could be studied. Rather than drawing on any new phenotypic data, the later analysis identified candidate immune exposures from TCR beta sequences and the way those sequences occurred across donors. An earlier analysis of about 620 of the donors applied high-throughput TCR beta sequencing to assess whether each TCR beta V gene segment acted as functional or pseudogenic. Donor age, sex, ethnicity and CMV serostatus were compiled together with the repertoire data. A later genetic analysis used genome-wide SNP genotypes for about 60% of the 666 donors, treating that subset as a discovery cohort. Every repertoire in the discovery cohort had been generated on one and the same sequencing platform. HLA typing covered class I and class II loci at four-digit resolution. The number of typed donors differed by locus: about 620-640 for A, B, C, DRB1 and DQB1; some 500 for DQA1; fewer than 610 for DPA1; and approximately 450 for DPB1. Because of strong linkage in the cohort, four to six DR-DQ haplotypes were treated as single units for association and clustering. Among 300 to 500 genotyped donors of the cohort, an average of around 250,000 unique TCR beta nucleotide sequences was sequenced per donor, of which about 20% were non-productive.

The receptor library was made with the immunoSEQ multiplex PCR assay. For the multiplex PCR, a mixture combining 60 forward primers for TCR Vbeta segments and 13 reverse primers for TCR Jbeta segments was used. A multiplex PCR assay on genomic DNA amplified the CDR3 region of rearranged TCR beta genes. The amplified TCR beta libraries were sequenced on the Illumina HiSeq System as 87-base-pair reads. The study's own analysis went as follows. Across the roughly 640 repertoires, a later analysis counted roughly 77 million unique TCR beta chains, roughly 11 million of which were shared by at least two donors. A nearest-neighbor algorithm error-corrected the raw reads and collapsed the reads into unique sequences, merging closely related sequences to remove PCR and sequencing errors. V, D and J gene segments were assigned by aligning CDR3 sequences to IMGT reference sequences. For a sequence to be retained, at least a six-nucleotide match to both a V gene segment and a J gene segment was required. Rearrangements were called productive when the CDR3 lacked stop codons and stayed in frame with V and J; all others were non-productive. Following IMGT convention, CDR3 was defined as the stretch from the second conserved V-encoded cysteine up to the conserved J-encoded phenylalanine. The earlier analysis of 500 to 600 of the donors excluded sequences that lacked an unambiguous match to a single V gene segment. In an earlier analysis of roughly 500 of the donors, V segments were called functional above 56.7% productive rearrangements and were called segregating when the between-donor standard deviation exceeded 5%. To diagnose cytomegalovirus status from the catalog of TCR beta chain sequences, a statistical classification framework was built. In a later analysis, V and J genes were assigned by comparing TCR nucleotide sequences against IMGT/GENE-DB human TR gene sequences. Using the TCRdist pipeline, a later analysis assigned CDR3 sequences along with most-parsimonious VDJ recombination scenarios. In a later analysis, every TCR beta chain was defined by the combination of its CDR3 amino acid sequence and its V-gene family, and reads without a unique V-gene family were dropped. In a later analysis, approximately 640 highly shared, low-generation-probability nucleotide sequences were removed to address suspected cross-contamination and a sequencing artifact. For each public chain, a later analysis derived a clonal expansion index from normalized ranks of inferred template counts within each repertoire. Generation probabilities in a later analysis came from a VDJ recombination model fitted to out-of-frame rearrangements, and those results were checked against IGoR. In a later analysis, hypergeometric tests were used to score TCR-TCR, TCR-HLA and TCR-CMV co-occurrence, with a repertoire-size bias correction applied to TCR pairs. False discovery rates were estimated in a later analysis by permuting HLA or CMV assignments 20 times. In a later analysis, co-occurring TCRs were grouped using DBSCAN, with TCRdist sequence similarity added in when clustering inside HLA-allele-positive subsets. For co-occurrence clustering, repertoires with fewer than 30,000 or more than 120,000 public chains were excluded, along with a handful of repertoires with anomalous nucleotide sharing. As stored in TCRdb, this immuneACCESS dataset retains in-frame rearrangements with V and J assigned. A fraction of the clones does not appear; measured against another copy, unresolved V genes explain less than half of the discrepancy, and the remainder lacks a known reason. V, J and clone size were drawn from that table, and D and trimming were deduced from the DNA. This sample gives roughly 80,000 clones in total; approximately 62% of them show up just once. The top ten clones comprise roughly 4.4% of the sample.

In total, over 600 healthy bone marrow donors made up the cohort. Cohort members were all nominally healthy when sampled, although unrecorded immune exposures were likely present. The donor was CMV seropositive and belonged to the group of 250 to 350 seropositive cohort members. A peripheral blood sample was provided by each donor, and peripheral blood mononuclear cells were used for TCR beta sequencing. The Qiagen DNeasy Blood Extraction Kit was used to extract genomic DNA from the blood cell samples. To note about this clone: Which antigen it targets is not known. At one end, the junction sequence differs from germline, possibly due to a read error.

What the authors observed across the whole study: Sequencing depth was assumed to be roughly uniform across donors in the presence/absence analyses, though that assumption may not hold. For the cohort, immune exposure information was limited to CMV serostatus. Broadly in line with IMGT annotations, most TCR beta V segments showed up in productive rearrangements about 87% or about 30% of the time in an earlier analysis of around 550 of the donors. In this cohort, only TCR beta chains were sequenced, and detectable features were limited by the absence of alpha or paired-chain data. Because some donors lacked HLA typing at each locus, the association tests relied only on the typed subset. The authors suggested that the approach could potentially be extended to other disease states and immunological phenotypes. The earlier analysis of approximately 590 of the donors excluded approximately 17 rarely observed V segments, including chromosome 9 orphons, because counts were too low. In a later analysis, HLA-associated TCR beta chains were found to be more clonally expanded and to have lower generation probabilities than equally common non-associated chains. Linkage disequilibrium might explain the correlated functional status among segregating V segments, but an unknown experimental factor could not be ruled out. In a later analysis, several top co-occurrence clusters were reported to appear linked to parvovirus B19, influenza, CMV and Epstein-Barr virus. Cytomegalovirus status was reported to be diagnosed by the classifier with high specificity and sensitivity in both the original and validation cohorts. At a false discovery rate of 0.05, a later analysis linked around 17,000 TCR beta sequences to specific HLA alleles. When HLA alleles, especially DR and DQ, strongly co-occurred, TCR associations were difficult to assign to individual alleles. Across donors, most TCR sequences were observed very rarely, whereas some public TCRs were present in many individuals. A later analysis found that TCR association rates varied across HLA loci, with DRB1 alleles showing the most associated TCRs and HLA-C alleles the fewest. A further reported finding was that TCR beta sequences accurately predicted the HLA-A and HLA-B alleles for most subjects in the first cohort. Some IMGT-functional V segments, including TRBV6-2 and TRBV6-3, could not be distinguished by the 87-base-pair reads and were therefore excluded. According to a later analysis, most CMV-associated TCR beta chains appeared to be HLA-restricted, and the HLA associations seemed to be driven largely by CMV exposure. A cluster of highly shared sequence variants was judged likely to represent a technical artifact of the sequencing pipeline. A later genetic analysis reported fewer N-insertions in productive TCRs among donors in an Asian-associated ancestry cluster than the roughly 640-donor mean. In vitro tests confirmed that a few of the cytomegalovirus-associated TCR beta chains recognize cytomegalovirus antigens. The study listed over 150 TCR beta chains as associated with cytomegalovirus. A later genetic analysis associated a missense DCLRE1C variant with V-gene and J-gene trimming of TCR beta chains, and an independent cohort replicated the association.

Taken from the germline V gene (reference sequence), the CDR1 and CDR2 loops are GTSNPN and SVGIG. The CDR3 sequence holds 15 residues, the cysteine and phenylalanine included. Solely the CDR3 DNA is kept, with 45 bases framed from the first base. The sample was PBMCs. The rearrangement combines TRBV30 with TRBJ2-1; TRBD2 fits 8 bases in the junction. The sequence was obtained from a male donor in good health and CMV-seropositive. This receptor has the CDR3 CPWSPVGRGAYEQFF. The sequenced DNA: TGTCCCTGGAGTCCAGTGGGGCGGGGGGCATATGAGCAGTTCTTC. Full variable domain (CDR3 extended with the reference TRBV30 and TRBJ2-1 proteins): SQTIHQWPATLVQPVGSPLSLECTVEGTSNPNLYWYRQAAGRGLQLLFYSVGIGQISSEVPQNLSASRPQDRQFILSSKKLLLSDSGFYLCPWSPVGRGAYEQFFGPGTRLTVL.